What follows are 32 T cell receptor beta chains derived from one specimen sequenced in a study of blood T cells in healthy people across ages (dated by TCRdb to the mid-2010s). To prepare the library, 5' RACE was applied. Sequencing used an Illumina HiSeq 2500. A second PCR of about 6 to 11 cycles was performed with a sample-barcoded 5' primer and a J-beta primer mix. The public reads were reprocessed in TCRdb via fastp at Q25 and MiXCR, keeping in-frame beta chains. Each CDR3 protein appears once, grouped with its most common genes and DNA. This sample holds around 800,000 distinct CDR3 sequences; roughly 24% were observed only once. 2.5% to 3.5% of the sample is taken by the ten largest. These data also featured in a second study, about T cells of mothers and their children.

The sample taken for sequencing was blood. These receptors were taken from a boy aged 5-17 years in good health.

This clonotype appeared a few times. The CDR3 nucleotides read TGTGCCAGCAGCTCACTAAAATCCTATGGCTACACCTTC. This translates into CASSSLKSYGYTF. The chain has TRBV11-2 and TRBJ1-2, with unresolved D. This CDR3 comprises 13 residues. Germline CDR1 SGHAT, CDR2 FQNNGV. Trimming removed 4 bases from V and 4 bases from J, with 10 bases in between.

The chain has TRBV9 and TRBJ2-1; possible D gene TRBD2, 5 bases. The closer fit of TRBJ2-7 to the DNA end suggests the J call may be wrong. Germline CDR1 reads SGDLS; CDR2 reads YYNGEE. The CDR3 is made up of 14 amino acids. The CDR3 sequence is CASSIGSMEAEQYF. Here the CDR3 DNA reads TGTGCCAGCAGCATAGGTAGTATGGAGGCAGAGCAGTACTTC.

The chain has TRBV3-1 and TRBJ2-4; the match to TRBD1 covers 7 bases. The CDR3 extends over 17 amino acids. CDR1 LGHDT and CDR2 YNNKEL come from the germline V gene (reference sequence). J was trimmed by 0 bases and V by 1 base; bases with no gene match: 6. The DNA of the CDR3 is TGTGCCAGCAGCCAAGTAGGGGGCATGGGAGCCAAAAACATTCAGTACTTC. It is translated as CASSQVGGMGAKNIQYF. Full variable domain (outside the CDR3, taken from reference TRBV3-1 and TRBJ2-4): DTAVSQTPKYLVTQMGNDKSIKCEQNLGHDTMYWYKQDSKKFLKIMFSYNNKELIINETVPNRFSPKSPDKAHLNLHINSLELGDSAVYFCASSQVGGMGAKNIQYFGAGTRLSVL.

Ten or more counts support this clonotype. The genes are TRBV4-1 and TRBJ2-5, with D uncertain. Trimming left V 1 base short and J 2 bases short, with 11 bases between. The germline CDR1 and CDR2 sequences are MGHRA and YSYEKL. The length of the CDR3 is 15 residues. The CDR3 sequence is CASSQVGVPQETQYF. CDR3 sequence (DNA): TGCGCCAGCAGCCAAGTTGGGGTTCCACAAGAGACCCAGTACTTC.

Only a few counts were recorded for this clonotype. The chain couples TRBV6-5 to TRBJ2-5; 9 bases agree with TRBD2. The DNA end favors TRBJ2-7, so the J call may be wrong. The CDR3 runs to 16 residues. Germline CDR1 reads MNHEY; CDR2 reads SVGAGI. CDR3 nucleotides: TGTGCCAGCAGTTACTCCATCAGCGGGGGGTCCTACGAGCAGTACTTC. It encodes CASSYSISGGSYEQYF.

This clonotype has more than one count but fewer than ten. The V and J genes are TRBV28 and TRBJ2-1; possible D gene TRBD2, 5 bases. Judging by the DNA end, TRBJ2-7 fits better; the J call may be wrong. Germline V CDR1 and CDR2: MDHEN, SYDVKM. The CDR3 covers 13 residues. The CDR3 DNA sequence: TGTGCCAGCAGCCCGACTATAGCGAACGAGCAGTACTTC. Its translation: CASSPTIANEQYF.

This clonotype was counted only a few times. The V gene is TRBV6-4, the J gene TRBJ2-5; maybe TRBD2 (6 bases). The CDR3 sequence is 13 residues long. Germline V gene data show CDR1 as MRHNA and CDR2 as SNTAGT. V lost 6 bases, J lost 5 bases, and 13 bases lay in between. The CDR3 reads CASSTLGGETQYF. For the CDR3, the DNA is TGTGCCAGCAGCACGCTGGGGGGTGAGACCCAGTACTTC.

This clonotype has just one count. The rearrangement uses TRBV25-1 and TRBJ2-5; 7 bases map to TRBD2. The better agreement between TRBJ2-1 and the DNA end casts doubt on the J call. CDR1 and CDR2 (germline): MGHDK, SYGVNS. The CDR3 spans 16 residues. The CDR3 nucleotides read TGTGCCAGCAGTGACCCAAGGAGCGGGGAGGGAGGTGAGCAGTTCTTC. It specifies CASSDPRSGEGGEQFF.

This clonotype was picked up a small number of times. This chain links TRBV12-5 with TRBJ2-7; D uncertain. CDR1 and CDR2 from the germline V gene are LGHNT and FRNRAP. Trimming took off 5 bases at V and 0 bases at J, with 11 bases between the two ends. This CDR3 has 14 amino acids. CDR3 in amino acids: CASGPDGSSYEQYF. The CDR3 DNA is TGTGCTAGTGGTCCTGACGGTAGCTCCTACGAGCAGTACTTC.

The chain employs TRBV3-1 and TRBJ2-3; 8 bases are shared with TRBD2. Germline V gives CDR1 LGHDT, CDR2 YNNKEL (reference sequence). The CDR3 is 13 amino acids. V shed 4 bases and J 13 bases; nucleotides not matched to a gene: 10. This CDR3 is CASSPTSGSREYF. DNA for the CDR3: TGTGCCAGCAGCCCCACTAGCGGCTCCAGAGAGTATTTT.

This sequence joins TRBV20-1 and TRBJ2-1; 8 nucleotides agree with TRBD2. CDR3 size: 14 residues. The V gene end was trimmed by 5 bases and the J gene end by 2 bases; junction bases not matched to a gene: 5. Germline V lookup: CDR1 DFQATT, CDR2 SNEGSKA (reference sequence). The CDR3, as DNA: TGCAGTGCTCCACTAGCGGAGCCCTACAATGAGCAGTTCTTC. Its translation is CSAPLAEPYNEQFF.

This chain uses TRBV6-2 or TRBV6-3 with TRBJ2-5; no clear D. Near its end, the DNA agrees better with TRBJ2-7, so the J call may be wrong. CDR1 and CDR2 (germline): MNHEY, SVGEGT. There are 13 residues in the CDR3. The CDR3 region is CASSYGLSYEQYF. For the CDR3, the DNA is TGTGCCAGCAGTTACGGCCTCTCCTACGAGCAGTACTTC.

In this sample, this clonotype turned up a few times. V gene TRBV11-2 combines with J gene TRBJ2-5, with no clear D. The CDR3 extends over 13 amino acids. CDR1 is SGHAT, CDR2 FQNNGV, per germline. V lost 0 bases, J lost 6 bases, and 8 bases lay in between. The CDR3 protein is CASSLEVTQTQYF. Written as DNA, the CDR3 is TGTGCCAGCAGCTTAGAGGTCACGCAGACCCAGTACTTC.

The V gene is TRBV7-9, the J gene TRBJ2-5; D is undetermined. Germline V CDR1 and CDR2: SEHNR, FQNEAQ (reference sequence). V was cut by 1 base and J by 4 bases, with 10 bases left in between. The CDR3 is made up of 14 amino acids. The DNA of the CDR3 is TGTGCCAGCAGCTTAGAGTCAGCAGGAGAGACCCAGTACTTC. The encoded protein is CASSLESAGETQYF.

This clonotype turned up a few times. The chain's CDR3 is CASSLQGRDQPQHF. The CDR3, as DNA: TGTGCCAGCAGCTTACAGGGAAGGGATCAGCCCCAGCATTTT. This sequence joins TRBV7-9 and TRBJ1-5; TRBD1 is a possible D gene (5 bases). Per the germline V gene, CDR1 is SEHNR and CDR2 is FQNEAQ (reference sequence). Trimming took 2 bases from V and 5 from J, leaving 10 bases between them. The CDR3 totals 14 residues.

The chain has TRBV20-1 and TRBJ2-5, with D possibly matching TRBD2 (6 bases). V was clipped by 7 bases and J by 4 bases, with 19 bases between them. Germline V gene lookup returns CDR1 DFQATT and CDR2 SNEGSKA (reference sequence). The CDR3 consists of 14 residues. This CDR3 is CSVAGGAAPETQYF. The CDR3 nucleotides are TGCAGTGTTGCGGGCGGGGCCGCTCCAGAGACCCAGTACTTC.

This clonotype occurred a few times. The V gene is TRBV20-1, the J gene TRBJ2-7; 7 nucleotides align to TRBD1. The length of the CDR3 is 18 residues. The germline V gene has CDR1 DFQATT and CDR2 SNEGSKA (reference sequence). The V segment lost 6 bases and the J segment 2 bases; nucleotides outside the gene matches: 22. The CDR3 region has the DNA TGCAGTGCCACCTGGGTCGGCCAGGGGGTTCGATCGGCCTACGAGCAGTACTTC. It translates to CSATWVGQGVRSAYEQYF.

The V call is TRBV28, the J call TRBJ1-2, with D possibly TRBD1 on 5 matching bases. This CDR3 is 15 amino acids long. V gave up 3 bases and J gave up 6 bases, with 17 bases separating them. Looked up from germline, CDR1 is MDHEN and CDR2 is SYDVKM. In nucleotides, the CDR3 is TGTGCCAGCAGTTTCGGGGCCAGATTAGCAGATGGCTACACCTTC. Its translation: CASSFGARLADGYTF.

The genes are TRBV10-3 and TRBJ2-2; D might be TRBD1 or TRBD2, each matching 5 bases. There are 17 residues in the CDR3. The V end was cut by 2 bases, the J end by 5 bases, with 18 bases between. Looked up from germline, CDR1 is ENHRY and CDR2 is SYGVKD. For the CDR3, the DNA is TGTGCCATCAGTGAGCCCCCGGGACGGGCACTAACCGGGGAGCTGTTTTTT. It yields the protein CAISEPPGRALTGELFF.

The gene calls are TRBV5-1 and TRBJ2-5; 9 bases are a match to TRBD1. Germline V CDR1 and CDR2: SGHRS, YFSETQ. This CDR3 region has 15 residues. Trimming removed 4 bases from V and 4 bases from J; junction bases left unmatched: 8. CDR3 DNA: TGCGCCAGCAGCCCTGGGACAGGGTGGTCAGAGACCCAGTACTTC. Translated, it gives CASSPGTGWSETQYF.

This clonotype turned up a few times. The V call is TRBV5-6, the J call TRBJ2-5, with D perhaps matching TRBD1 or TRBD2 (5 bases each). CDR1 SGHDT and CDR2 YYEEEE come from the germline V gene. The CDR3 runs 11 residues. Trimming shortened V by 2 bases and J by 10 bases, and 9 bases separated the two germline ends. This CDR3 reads CASSLRGDQYF. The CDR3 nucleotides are TGTGCCAGCAGCTTAAGGGGAGACCAGTACTTC.

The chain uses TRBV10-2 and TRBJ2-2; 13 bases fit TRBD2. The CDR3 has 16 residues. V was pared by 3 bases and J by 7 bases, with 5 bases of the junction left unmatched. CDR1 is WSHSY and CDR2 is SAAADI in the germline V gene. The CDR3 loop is CASSDPGLAGNGELFF. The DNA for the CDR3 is TGCGCCAGCAGTGACCCGGGACTAGCGGGGAACGGGGAGCTGTTTTTT.

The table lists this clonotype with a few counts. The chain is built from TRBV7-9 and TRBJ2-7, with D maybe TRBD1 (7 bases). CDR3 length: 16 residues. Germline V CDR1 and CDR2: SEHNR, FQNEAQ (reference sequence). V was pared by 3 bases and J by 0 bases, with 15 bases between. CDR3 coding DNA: TGTGCCAGCAGCTTGTGGAGACAGGGACTCTCCTACGAGCAGTACTTC. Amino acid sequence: CASSLWRQGLSYEQYF.

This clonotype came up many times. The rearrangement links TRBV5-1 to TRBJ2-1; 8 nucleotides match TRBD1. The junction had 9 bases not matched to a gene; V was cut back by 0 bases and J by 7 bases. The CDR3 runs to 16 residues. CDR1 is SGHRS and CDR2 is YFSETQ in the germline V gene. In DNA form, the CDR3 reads TGCGCCAGCAGCTTGGCCAGGGGGCAGGCCGGGAATGAGCAGTTCTTC. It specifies CASSLARGQAGNEQFF.

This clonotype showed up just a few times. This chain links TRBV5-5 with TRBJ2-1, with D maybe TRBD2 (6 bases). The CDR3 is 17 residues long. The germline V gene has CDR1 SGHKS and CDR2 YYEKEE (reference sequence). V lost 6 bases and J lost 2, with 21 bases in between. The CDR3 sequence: CASTVRGGPTTYNEQFF. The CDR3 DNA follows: TGTGCCAGCACCGTGAGGGGAGGACCGACTACCTACAATGAGCAGTTCTTC.

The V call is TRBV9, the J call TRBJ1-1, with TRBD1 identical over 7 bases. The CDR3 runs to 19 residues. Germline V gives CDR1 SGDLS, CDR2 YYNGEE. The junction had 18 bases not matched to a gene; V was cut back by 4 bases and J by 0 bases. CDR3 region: CASSPMGQQRITVNTEAFF. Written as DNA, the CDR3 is TGTGCCAGCAGCCCGATGGGACAGCAGCGTATTACGGTGAACACTGAAGCTTTCTTT.

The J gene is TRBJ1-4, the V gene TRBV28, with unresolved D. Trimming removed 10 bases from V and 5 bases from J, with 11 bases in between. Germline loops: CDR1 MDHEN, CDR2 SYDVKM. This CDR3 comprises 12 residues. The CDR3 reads CATSEGNEKLFF. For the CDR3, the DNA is TGTGCCACATCAGAGGGCAATGAAAAACTGTTTTTT.

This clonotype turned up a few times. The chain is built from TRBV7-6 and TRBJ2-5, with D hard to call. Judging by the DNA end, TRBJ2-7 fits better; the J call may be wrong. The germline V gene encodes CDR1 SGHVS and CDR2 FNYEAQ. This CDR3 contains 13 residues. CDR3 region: CASSLAHAYEQYF. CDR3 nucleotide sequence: TGTGCCAGCAGCTTGGCCCACGCCTACGAGCAGTACTTC.

CDR3 in amino acids: CASSPLTSGGYLEQFF. The DNA of the CDR3 is TGCGCCAGCAGCCCGTTGACTAGCGGGGGTTATCTTGAGCAGTTCTTC. This chain joins TRBV5-1 and TRBJ2-1, with 12 bases identical to TRBD2. The V segment lost 4 bases and the J segment 9 bases; nucleotides outside the gene matches: 11. Germline V gives CDR1 SGHRS, CDR2 YFSETQ. The CDR3 loop spans 16 amino acids.

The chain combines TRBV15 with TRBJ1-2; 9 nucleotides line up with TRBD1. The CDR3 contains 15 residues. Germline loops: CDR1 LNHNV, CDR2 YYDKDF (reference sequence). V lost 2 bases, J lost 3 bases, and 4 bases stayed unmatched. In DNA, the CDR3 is TGTGCCACCAGCAGAAACAGGGGGCGCGACTATGGCTACACCTTC. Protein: CATSRNRGRDYGYTF.

CDR3 protein: CASSLVSRVENTEAFF. CDR3 in DNA: TGCGCCAGCAGCTTGGTGTCGCGGGTGGAAAACACTGAAGCTTTCTTT. The chain employs TRBV5-1 and TRBJ1-1; D gene uncertain. With 0 bases removed from V and 2 bases from J, the gap between germline ends came to 14 bases. The CDR3 is made up of 16 amino acids. Per the germline V gene, CDR1 is SGHRS and CDR2 is YFSETQ. The full variable domain, completed using reference TRBV5-1 and TRBJ1-1, is KAGVTQTPRYLIKTRGQQVTLSCSPISGHRSVSWYQQTPGQGLQFLFEYFSETQRNKGNFPGRFSGRQFSNSRSEMNVSTLELGDSALYLCASSLVSRVENTEAFFGQGTRLTVV.

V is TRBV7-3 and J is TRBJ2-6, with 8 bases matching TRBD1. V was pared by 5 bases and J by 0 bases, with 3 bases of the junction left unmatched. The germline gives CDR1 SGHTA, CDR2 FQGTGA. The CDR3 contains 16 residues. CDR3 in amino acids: CASSGTGNSGANVLTF. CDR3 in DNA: TGTGCCAGCAGCGGGACAGGCAACTCTGGGGCCAACGTCCTGACTTTC.